This T cell receptor (beta chain) came from a study of cytomegalovirus exposure and HLA in healthy donors (dated by TCRdb to 2015 to 2018). Concerning the study at large: An earlier analysis of roughly 500 of the donors reported roughly 300 Gb of sequence data and some 120 million unique TCR beta sequences from about 180 million T cells. Roughly 300 gigabases of sequencing data and 70 million to 100 million unique TCR sequences made up an early release that covered approximately 650 HLA-typed donors. Of the approximately 370 genotyped donors, 70% to 90% were placed in the genetic ancestry cluster associated with self-reported Caucasian donors. The study aimed to test whether signatures of past pathogen exposure could be identified by cataloging public T cell receptors. Using immunosequencing, the study profiled T cell repertoires from around 670 subjects and related those repertoires to cytomegalovirus serostatus. A separate validation cohort of roughly 130 different subjects was used in addition to the 666-subject first cohort. To predict cytomegalovirus infection status, the study combined high-throughput TCR immunosequencing, statistical association of individual TCRs with disease status, and machine learning. A later analysis re-analyzed previously published TCR beta repertoires from roughly 690 donors and added high-resolution HLA genotyping to study TCR occurrence patterns. In the later analysis, no new phenotypic data were used to find candidate immune exposures; instead, reliance was placed on TCR beta sequences and their occurrence across donors. To decide whether each TCR beta V gene segment behaved as functional or pseudogenic, an earlier analysis of fewer than 750 of the donors relied on high-throughput TCR beta sequencing. Donor age, sex, ethnicity and CMV serostatus were compiled together with the repertoire data. Genome-wide SNP genotypes for about 65% of the roughly 670 donors were used in a later genetic analysis, which treated that subset as a discovery cohort. Every discovery cohort repertoire had been produced on one sequencing platform. HLA typing included class I and class II loci at four-digit resolution. Typing coverage varied by locus: roughly 620-640 donors for A, B, C, DRB1 and DQB1; 500 to 550 for DQA1; more than 600 for DPA1; roughly 450 for DPB1. Because of strong linkage in the cohort, roughly five DR-DQ haplotypes were treated as single units for association and clustering. Among roughly 400 genotyped donors of the cohort, an average of approximately 200,000 unique TCR beta nucleotide sequences was sequenced per donor, of which 15% to 20% were non-productive.

In total, approximately 700 healthy bone marrow donors made up the cohort. Cohort members were all nominally healthy when sampled, although unrecorded immune exposures were likely present. The donor was CMV seronegative and belonged to the group of over 350 seronegative cohort members. A peripheral blood sample was provided by each donor, and peripheral blood mononuclear cells were used for TCR beta sequencing. Genomic DNA extraction from the blood cell samples was performed with the Qiagen DNeasy Blood Extraction Kit. Of note for this clone: Its antigen has not been determined. Base qualities are not at hand, and no much larger clone is one base apart.

Library construction relied on the immunoSEQ multiplex PCR assay. For the multiplex PCR, a mixture combining 60 forward primers for TCR Vbeta segments and 13 reverse primers for TCR Jbeta segments was used. The CDR3 region of rearranged TCR beta genes was amplified from genomic DNA by a multiplex PCR assay. The Illumina HiSeq System was used to sequence the amplified TCR beta libraries as 87-base-pair reads. The original methods were these. In a later analysis, tens of millions of unique TCR beta chains were counted across the roughly 670 repertoires, and approximately 11 million of these chains were shared by at least two donors. A nearest-neighbor algorithm error-corrected the raw reads and collapsed the reads into unique sequences, merging closely related sequences to remove PCR and sequencing errors. Alignment of CDR3 sequences to IMGT reference sequences was used to assign V, D and J gene segments. For a sequence to be retained, a match of at least six nucleotides was required to both a V gene segment and a J gene segment. Rearrangements were called productive when the CDR3 lacked stop codons and stayed in frame with V and J; all others were non-productive. CDR3 was defined by IMGT convention, running from the second conserved V-encoded cysteine to the conserved J-encoded phenylalanine. In an earlier analysis of around 540 of the donors, sequences lacking an unambiguous match to a single V gene segment were excluded. An earlier analysis of fewer than 650 of the donors classified V segments as functional when productive rearrangements were above 56.7% and as segregating when the standard deviation between donors was above 5%. A statistical classification framework was built for diagnosing cytomegalovirus status from the catalog of TCR beta chain sequences. In a later analysis, TCR nucleotide sequences were compared against IMGT/GENE-DB human TR gene sequences so that V and J genes could be assigned. A later analysis assigned CDR3 sequences and most-parsimonious VDJ recombination scenarios with the TCRdist pipeline. In a later analysis, each TCR beta chain was defined by its CDR3 amino acid sequence together with its V-gene family, and reads without a unique V-gene family were excluded. As a way to deal with suspected cross-contamination and a sequencing artifact, a later analysis dropped nearly 600 nucleotide sequences that were highly shared and had low generation probability. A later analysis calculated a clonal expansion index for each public chain from normalized within-repertoire ranks of inferred template counts. In a later analysis, generation probabilities were computed using a VDJ recombination model fitted to out-of-frame rearrangements, and the results were checked against IGoR. A later analysis scored TCR-TCR, TCR-HLA and TCR-CMV co-occurrence with hypergeometric tests, applying a repertoire-size bias correction to TCR pairs. To estimate false discovery rates, a later analysis permuted the HLA or CMV assignments 20 times. In a later analysis, co-occurring TCRs were grouped with DBSCAN, and TCRdist sequence similarity was added when clustering was performed within HLA-allele-positive subsets. Co-occurrence clustering excluded repertoires with fewer than 30,000 or more than 120,000 public chains, plus five with anomalous nucleotide sharing. Here the immuneACCESS table is served through TCRdb, limited to in-frame sequences with V and J called. Missing clones are a known gap in these copies; in checked studies unresolved V genes cover under half, and the rest lacks a known reason. That table is the source of V, J and clone size, and D and trimming were worked out from the DNA. The sample table contains over 150,000 clones; only one count was recorded for around 81% of them. 2% to 2.5% of the sample rests with the top ten.

The paper as a whole reports these results and caveats: Several of the top co-occurrence clusters appeared to be linked to parvovirus B19, influenza, CMV and Epstein-Barr virus, according to a later analysis. A later analysis found that HLA-associated TCR beta chains were more clonally expanded and had lower generation probabilities than equally common non-associated chains. In vitro tests confirmed that a few of the cytomegalovirus-associated TCR beta chains recognize cytomegalovirus antigens. Only TCR beta chains were sequenced in this cohort, and the absence of alpha or paired-chain data limited detectable features. Strong co-occurrence of HLA alleles, especially DR and DQ, made assigning TCR associations to individual alleles difficult. Because counts were too low, 15 or so rarely observed V segments, including chromosome 9 orphons, were excluded from the earlier analysis of a few hundred of the donors. According to the authors, the approach could potentially be generalized to other disease states and immunological phenotypes. While some public TCRs were present in many individuals, most TCR sequences turned up only very rarely across donors. Specific HLA alleles were associated with over 15,000 TCR beta sequences at a false discovery rate of 0.05 in a later analysis. The study listed 150 to 200 TCR beta chains as associated with cytomegalovirus. A later genetic analysis reported fewer N-insertions in productive TCRs among donors in an Asian-associated ancestry cluster than the approximately 670-donor mean. Sequencing depth was assumed to be roughly uniform across donors in the presence/absence analyses, though that assumption may not hold. Because the 87-base-pair reads could not distinguish some IMGT-functional V segments, including TRBV6-2 and TRBV6-3, those segments were excluded. For the cohort, immune exposure information was limited to CMV serostatus. Cytomegalovirus status was reported to be diagnosed by the classifier with high specificity and sensitivity in both the original and validation cohorts. The sequencing pipeline was judged likely to have produced a cluster of highly shared sequence variants as a technical artifact. According to a later analysis, TCR association rates differed among HLA loci, with DRB1 alleles showing the most associated TCRs and HLA-C alleles showing the fewest. V-gene and J-gene trimming of TCR beta chains was associated with a missense DCLRE1C variant in a later genetic analysis, and the association was replicated in an independent cohort. According to a later analysis, most CMV-associated TCR beta chains appeared to be HLA-restricted, and the HLA associations seemed to be driven largely by CMV exposure. Correlated functional status among segregating V segments might be attributable to linkage disequilibrium, but an unknown experimental factor could not be ruled out. A further reported finding was that TCR beta sequences accurately predicted the HLA-A and HLA-B alleles for most subjects in the first cohort. An earlier analysis of roughly 570 of the donors showed that most TCR beta V segments appeared in productive rearrangements either about 90% or about 30% of the time, which broadly matched IMGT annotations. Because HLA typing was missing for some donors at each locus, association tests included only the typed subset.

Based on the germline V gene, the CDR1 and CDR2 sequences are MGHRA and YSYEKL. V and J are trimmed by 1 base and 1 base, and the gene matches miss 8 bases of the junction. The CDR3 runs 18 amino acids, cysteine and phenylalanine included. Left in the record is the CDR3 DNA by itself, 54 bases read in frame from the first base. This sequence originates from a woman younger than 45 in good health and CMV-seronegative. The receptor chain draws on TRBV4-1 and TRBJ2-7; 12 central nucleotides agree with TRBD2. Sequenced sample: PBMCs. The encoded CDR3 is CASSQAGLAGMVSYEQYF. In nucleotide form, the sequence is TGCGCCAGCAGCCAAGCCGGACTAGCGGGAATGGTTTCCTACGAGCAGTACTTC.